One sample yielded the 8 T cell receptor beta chains listed below, sequenced in a study of T cell changes during pregnancy in multiple sclerosis. Only in-frame clones appear in the TCRdb table, and some are missing; sequencing was by immunoSEQ multiplex PCR. The sample contains approximately 85,000 clones, roughly nine tenths of which appear only once. The sequenced sample was peripheral blood, obtained in the first trimester of pregnancy. These receptors were collected from a female donor with multiple sclerosis, enrolled in a pregnancy study.

This chain joins TRBV10-3 and TRBJ1-3; D is perhaps TRBD1 (6 bases). This CDR3 region has 16 residues. The V end was cut by 2 bases, the J end by 2 bases, with 13 bases between. The germline CDR1 and CDR2 sequences are ENHRY and SYGVKD. The CDR3 sequence is CAISEGQRITGNTIYF. CDR3 sequence (DNA): TGTGCCATCAGTGAGGGACAGAGGATTACTGGAAACACCATATATTTT.

This rearrangement joins TRBV5-8 to TRBJ2-7; tentatively, D is TRBD1 (6 bases). CDR3 length: 16 amino acids. The V gene's germline CDR1 is SGHTS and CDR2 YDEGEE. Deletions cut 3 bases from V and 4 bases from J, with 20 bases between. CDR3 nucleotides: TGTGCCAGCAGCTCCGACGGGCCAGGGGAGCGGTACGAGCAGTACTTC. Its protein product is CASSSDGPGERYEQYF. The variable domain in full, completed from reference TRBV5-8 and TRBJ2-7, reads EAGVTQSPTHLIKTRGQQATLRCSPISGHTSVYWYQQALGLGLQFLLWYDEGEERNRGNFPPRFSGRQFPNYSSELNVNALELEDSALYLCASSSDGPGERYEQYFGPGTRLTVT.

The CDR3 loop reads CASSHRGDTEAFF. The CDR3 bases are TGTGCCAGCAGCCACAGGGGGGACACTGAAGCTTTCTTT. The V call is TRBV14, the J call TRBJ1-1; the match to TRBD1 covers 7 bases. Germline V CDR1 and CDR2: SGHDN, FVKESK. Germline trimming cut 3 bases from V and 3 bases from J; bases unmatched to any gene: 1. The CDR3 runs 13 residues.

The chain is built from TRBV21-1 and TRBJ2-5; the table's D call of TRBD2 was not tested on the DNA. TRBV21-1 is classified as a pseudogene. The CDR3 loop spans 15 amino acids. The DNA for the CDR3 is TGTGCCAGCAGCAAACCAACTAGCGTGAGAGAGACCCAGTACTTC. It yields the protein CASSKPTSVRETQYF.

This sequence joins TRBV7-9 and TRBJ2-7; the match to TRBD1 covers 9 bases. V shed 4 bases and J 4 bases; nucleotides not matched to a gene: 8. Looked up from germline, CDR1 is SEHNR and CDR2 is FQNEAQ (reference sequence). The CDR3 sequence is 15 residues long. CDR3 nucleotide sequence: TGTGCCAGCAGCTCAGGACAGGGGAATCAATACGAGCAGTACTTC. Translated, it gives CASSSGQGNQYEQYF.

J is TRBJ1-6 and V is TRBV10-3; no firm D call. Per germline, CDR1 ENHRY and CDR2 SYGVKD. The CDR3 has 15 residues. V lost 8 bases and J lost 6, with 17 bases in between. The CDR3 loop is CAISAGLLGNSPLHF. In DNA, the CDR3 is TGTGCCATCTCGGCAGGTCTTTTGGGTAATTCACCCCTCCACTTT.

The V and J genes are TRBV10-3 and TRBJ2-1, with 8 nucleotides matching TRBD1. Germline V gene lookup returns CDR1 ENHRY and CDR2 SYGVKD. The CDR3 covers 15 residues. J was trimmed by 5 bases and V by 4 bases; bases with no gene match: 7. For the CDR3, the DNA is TGTGCCATCAGTGTTACTGGGACAGGCCACAATGAGCAGTTCTTC. This gives the protein CAISVTGTGHNEQFF.

The V gene is TRBV7-6, the J gene TRBJ2-1, with a weak D call TRBD1 (6 bases). Trimming took off 3 bases at V and 5 bases at J, with 11 bases between the two ends. This CDR3 comprises 14 residues. Per germline, CDR1 SGHVS and CDR2 FNYEAQ. CDR3 DNA sequence: TGTGCCAGCAGCTTTTTGACAGGAGACAATGAGCAGTTCTTC. Translated, it gives CASSFLTGDNEQFF.